A single sample is the source of the 28 T cell receptor delta chains below, sequenced in a study of gamma-delta chains in newborns, infants, children. TCRdb re-called the reads with CATT. The sample lists about 3,500 delta-chain clones, 0.6% to 0.7% occurring once. Sequences were obtained from blood. These receptors came from a child who was a newborn, infant or young child, either healthy, febrile or measles-vaccinated (not recorded which).

This clone was picked up a small number of times. This likely traces to a read error, being one base from a far larger clone. Other DNA variants within this sample encode the same CDR3. The rearrangement uses TRDV2 and TRDJ2; 8 nucleotides match TRDD3. In germline, CDR1 is GEAIGNYY, CDR2 EKD. CDR3 length: 15 residues. The chain's CDR3 is CACDGLGVETAQLFF. CDR3 DNA sequence: TGTGCCTGTGACGGACTGGGGGTCGAGACAGCACAGCTCTTCTTT.

A few counts support this clone. TCRdb attributes to this sequence the protein of a much larger clone, which differs from the DNA translation at residue 6; a read error is likely, and the protein displayed is translated from the DNA. The rearrangement links TRDV2 to TRDJ3; D gene ambiguous. CDR1 GEAIGNYY and CDR2 EKD come from the germline V gene. The CDR3 has 17 amino acids. The germline V and J ends were trimmed by 0 bases and 0 bases, with 8 bases remaining between them. The CDR3 DNA reads as TGTGCCTGTGACACCCGGGCTAACTCCTGGGACACCCGACAGATGTTTTTC. Encoded protein: CACDTRANSWDTRQMFF.

Comment on this clone: TCRdb has a much larger clone's protein, which differs at residue 12 from the translation of this DNA, likely because of a read error; what is shown is the protein translated from the DNA. This chain links TRDV2 with TRDJ2, with 9 nucleotides matching TRDD3. Germline V gene lookup returns CDR1 GEAIGNYY and CDR2 EKD. This CDR3 spans 16 amino acids. The DNA for the CDR3 is TGTGCCTGTGACACCGTGGGGATACGCGGGACAACACAACTCTTCTTT. It encodes CACDTVGIRGTTQLFF.

This clone was observed a handful of times. This sequence may be a read error, since a much larger clone differs from it by one base. The genes are TRDV2 and TRDJ3, with 7 bases matching TRDD3. Germline V gene sequence: CDR1 GEAIGNYY, CDR2 EKD. CDR3 length: 18 residues. The CDR3 DNA sequence: TGTGCCCGTGACACCGTACTGGGGAGCTCCTGGGACACCCGACAGATGTTTTTC. Translation: CARDTVLGSSWDTRQMFF.

In this sample, this clone is large (0.1 to 1%). The same CDR3 can be traced to other DNA sequences in this sample. J is TRDJ3 and V is TRDV2; possible D gene TRDD3, 6 bases. Trimming shortened V by 3 bases and J by 0 bases, and 14 bases separated the two germline ends. Germline assignment: CDR1 GEAIGNYY and CDR2 EKD. The CDR3 spans 18 residues. The CDR3 reads CACDQGMASSWDTRQMFF. The CDR3 nucleotides read TGTGCCTGTGACCAGGGGATGGCGAGCTCCTGGGACACCCGACAGATGTTTTTC.

This clone was picked up a small number of times. TCRdb's entry gives the protein of a much larger clone, which mismatches this DNA's translation at residue 6, likely from a read error; the protein reported here is translated from the DNA. The V and J genes are TRDV2 and TRDJ2; TRDD3 aligns across 8 bases. Trimming removed 1 base from V and 3 bases from J; junction bases left unmatched: 3. The CDR3 length is 15 residues. Germline V CDR1 and CDR2: GEAIGNYY, EKD. CDR3 residues: CACDTPGDMTAQLFF. CDR3 DNA: TGTGCCTGTGACACACCGGGGGATATGACAGCACAACTCTTCTTT.

To note about this clone: TCRdb has a much larger clone's protein, which differs at residue 18 from the translation of this DNA, likely because of a read error; what is shown is the protein translated from the DNA. The chain joins TRDV2 to TRDJ3; 13 bases match TRDD3. CDR3 length equals 20 residues. The germline V gene encodes CDR1 GEAIGNYY and CDR2 EKD. Here the CDR3 DNA reads TGTGCCTGTGACACCGCTCCACTGGGGGATACGTCCTGGGACACCCGACAGACGTTTTTC. This codes for CACDTAPLGDTSWDTRQTFF.

To note about this clone: A far more abundant clone sits one base away, making this likely a read error. This sample also contains other DNA sequences that code for the same CDR3. The chain links TRDV2 to TRDJ2; possibly TRDD3 for D (5 bases). The V gene lost 3 bases and the J gene lost 0 bases, with 13 bases spanning the gap. Germline V gene sequence: CDR1 GEAIGNYY, CDR2 EKD. The CDR3 totals 16 residues. CDR3: CACDVLGEALTAQLFF. The CDR3 DNA reads as TGTGCCTGTGACGTACTAGGGGAAGCTTTGACAGCACAACTCTTCTTT.

This clone came up a few times. Translating this DNA gives a protein that differs at residue 9 from the TCRdb one, which belongs to a much larger clone; a read error is likely, and the protein shown is this translation. The chain recombines TRDV2 with TRDJ2, with 8 bases that match TRDD3. This CDR3 spans 14 amino acids. Trimming cost V 0 bases and J 6 bases; bases outside gene matches: 2. Germline values: CDR1 GEAIGNYY, CDR2 EKD. The CDR3 DNA is TGTGCCTGTGACACCGTGGGGGATGCAGCACAACTCTTCTTT. It is translated as CACDTVGDAAQLFF.

This clone is large (0.1 to 1%) in the sample. This same CDR3 is encoded by further DNA sequences in the sample. The chain employs TRDV2 and TRDJ3, with 8 bases matching TRDD3. CDR3 length: 21 residues. V lost 1 base and J lost 0; bases outside the gene matches: 13. CDR1 GEAIGNYY and CDR2 EKD come from the germline V gene. The CDR3: CACDTAPTGGGNSWDTRQMFF. CDR3 nucleotides: TGTGCCTGTGACACGGCGCCTACTGGGGGTGGAAACTCCTGGGACACCCGACAGATGTTTTTC.

As concerns this clone: This DNA's translation differs at residue 12 from TCRdb's protein, which comes from a much larger clone; a read error is likely, and the protein shown is translated from the DNA. The chain combines TRDV2 with TRDJ3; D is perhaps TRDD3 (6 bases). This CDR3 has 18 amino acids. Germline V CDR1 and CDR2: GEAIGNYY, EKD. The CDR3, as DNA: TGTGCCTGTGACACAGGAGGGAGCCGCTCCTGGGGCACCCGACAGATGTTTTTC. It translates to CACDTGGSRSWGTRQMFF.

This clone turned up a few times. The TCRdb protein comes from a much larger clone and disagrees with this DNA's translation at residue 14, likely due to a read error; the protein given here is derived from the DNA. The chain carries TRDV2 and TRDJ2; 9 nucleotides line up with TRDD3. The CDR3 contains 16 residues. Germline CDR1 GEAIGNYY, CDR2 EKD. CDR3 residues: CACDTVLGDLTAQPFF. The CDR3 DNA is TGTGCCTGTGACACGGTCCTGGGGGATCTGACAGCACAACCCTTCTTT.

Of note for this clone: TCRdb attributes to this sequence the protein of a much larger clone, which differs from the DNA translation at residue 13; a read error is likely, and the protein displayed is translated from the DNA. The J gene is TRDJ3, the V gene TRDV2; 13 bases agree with TRDD3. The CDR3 runs 18 residues. CDR1 and CDR2 (germline): GEAIGNYY, EKD. The CDR3 loop reads CACDVLGDTSWDIRQMFF. The DNA for the CDR3 is TGTGCCTGTGACGTACTGGGGGATACGTCCTGGGACATCCGACAGATGTTTTTC.

Details on this clone: The TCRdb record carries a much larger clone's protein, which differs from this DNA's translation at residue 3; a read error is the likely cause, and the protein listed here is the DNA translation. The chain couples TRDV2 to TRDJ2; 9 nucleotides align to TRDD3. The germline V gene has CDR1 GEAIGNYY and CDR2 EKD. There are 16 residues in the CDR3. CDR3 DNA: TGTGCCCGTGACACGGTGGGGGATACTTTGACAGCACAACTCTTCTTT. It translates to CARDTVGDTLTAQLFF.

This clone was picked up a small number of times. The mismatch at residue 9 between this DNA's translation and the TCRdb protein of a much larger clone likely reflects a read error; the protein shown is translated from the DNA. The sample has other DNA sequences that encode this CDR3 too. The chain joins TRDV2 to TRDJ3; TRDD3 aligns across 9 bases. CDR1 and CDR2 (germline): GEAIGNYY, EKD. J gave up 0 bases and V 3 bases, and 5 bases lay outside the gene matches. The CDR3 spans 18 residues. Here the CDR3 reads CACDVLGEGSWDTRQMFF. CDR3 sequence (DNA): TGTGCCTGTGACGTACTGGGGGAAGGCTCCTGGGACACCCGACAGATGTTTTTC.

This clone was detected only a few times. The protein TCRdb lists belongs to a much larger clone and differs from this DNA's translation at residue 3, which points to a read error; the protein shown is made from the DNA. The chain is built from TRDV2 and TRDJ1, with 10 nucleotides matching TRDD3. Germline V gene lookup returns CDR1 GEAIGNYY and CDR2 EKD. The CDR3 length is 15 residues. Germline trimming cut 9 bases from V and 4 bases from J; bases unmatched to any gene: 13. CDR3 residues: CAGVNWGIPDDKLIF. Written as DNA, the CDR3 is TGTGCCGGTGTGAACTGGGGGATTCCGGACGATAAACTCATCTTT.

The rearrangement joins TRDV2 to TRDJ3; 10 bases match TRDD3. Because TCRdb records no J gene, it was assigned here through a match of the DNA to germline. The CDR3 runs to 20 residues. Germline CDR1 GEAIGNYY, CDR2 EKD. The junction had 7 bases not matched to a gene; V was cut back by 0 bases and J by 0 bases. The CDR3 reads CACDTVGGYESSWDTRQMFF. The DNA for the CDR3 is TGTGCCTGTGACACCGTCGGGGGATACGAGAGCTCCTGGGACACCCGACAGATGTTTTTC.

As to this clone: Translating this DNA gives a protein that differs at residue 5 from the TCRdb one, which belongs to a much larger clone; a read error is likely, and the protein shown is this translation. The V and J genes are TRDV2 and TRDJ3; the match to TRDD3 covers 10 bases. This CDR3 comprises 18 residues. The ends lost 3 bases at V and 0 bases at J; junction bases unmatched: 4. The germline V gene has CDR1 GEAIGNYY and CDR2 EKD. CDR3 protein: CACDAWGIGSWDTRQMFF. CDR3 DNA sequence: TGTGCCTGTGACGCCTGGGGGATAGGCTCCTGGGACACCCGACAGATGTTTTTC.

As concerns this clone: This could be a read error, since a much larger clone is one nucleotide away. V and J are TRDV2 and TRDJ3; 10 nucleotides align to TRDD3. This CDR3 region has 18 residues. V lost 2 bases and J lost 2; bases outside the gene matches: 5. Germline V gene lookup returns CDR1 GEAIGNYY and CDR2 EKD. The CDR3 here is CACDMLGDNAWDTRQMFF. The CDR3 DNA is TGTGCCTGTGACATGCTGGGGGATAACGCCTGGGACACCCGACAGATGTTTTTC.

With respect to this clone: The amino acid sequence in TCRdb belongs to a much larger clone and departs from this DNA's translation at residue 6, likely a sequencing read error; the sequence shown is translated from the DNA. The chain links TRDV2 to TRDJ3; D gene unclear. Germline values: CDR1 GEAIGNYY, CDR2 EKD. This CDR3 contains 18 residues. V gave up 2 bases and J gave up 0 bases, with 13 bases separating them. CDR3 in amino acids: CACDKTAYVSWDTRQMFF. The CDR3 nucleotides read TGTGCCTGTGACAAGACGGCTTATGTCTCCTGGGACACCCGACAGATGTTTTTC.

This clone was found a few times. The protein in TCRdb stems from a much larger clone and differs at residue 11 from this DNA's translation, likely a read error; here the protein is translated from the DNA. The rearrangement uses TRDV2 and TRDJ3, with 9 bases identical to TRDD3. Germline V CDR1 and CDR2: GEAIGNYY, EKD. The CDR3 runs 17 residues. In nucleotides, the CDR3 is TGTGCCTGTGACTACTGGGGGAGCTCCTGGGGCACCCGACAAATGTTTTTC. Amino acids: CACDYWGSSWGTRQMFF.

This clone was seen a few times. With a much larger clone just one base away, this may be a read error. Additional DNA sequences in this sample encode the identical CDR3. V gene TRAV29/DV5 combines with J gene TRDJ3; 8 nucleotides match TRDD3. Germline V gives CDR1 NSMFDY, CDR2 ISSIKDK. The CDR3 is made up of 19 amino acids. In nucleotides, the CDR3 is TGTGCAGCAAGTGCCCTACTGGGGGGCAGCTCCTGGGACACTCGACAGATGTTTTTC. Translating it yields CAASALLGGSSWDTRQMFF.

Notes on this clone: The protein that TCRdb holds for this DNA derives from a much larger clone and differs from the translated DNA at residue 10, which likely indicates a read error; the protein shown here is translated from the DNA. This chain joins TRDV2 and TRDJ2; a possible D gene is TRDD3 (6 bases). Trimming left V 0 bases short and J 5 bases short, with 15 bases between. The CDR3 is made up of 16 amino acids. Germline CDR1 GEAIGNYY, CDR2 EKD. CDR3: CACDTAGITATAQLFF. DNA of the CDR3: TGTGCCTGTGACACCGCGGGGATTACTGCTACAGCACAACTCTTCTTT.

This clone was observed a handful of times. TCRdb records a much larger clone's protein for this DNA, with a difference at residue 11 that likely arises from a read error; the protein given is the translation of the DNA. The chain uses TRDV2 and TRDJ3; D possibly corresponds to TRDD3 (6 bases). The CDR3 loop spans 17 amino acids. CDR1 GEAIGNYY and CDR2 EKD come from the germline V gene. CDR3 in amino acids: CACDTGWGSWGTRQMFF. The CDR3 nucleotides are TGTGCCTGTGACACCGGCTGGGGCTCCTGGGGCACCCGACAGATGTTTTTC.

Worth noting for this clone: Possible read error: a much larger clone is one base away. The chain joins TRDV2 to TRDJ2; 8 bases agree with TRDD3. CDR3 length: 21 amino acids. Per germline, CDR1 GEAIGNYY and CDR2 EKD. The CDR3 is CAGDTVVSSTGGLALTAQLFF. CDR3 DNA: TGTGCCGGTGACACCGTTGTTTCCAGTACTGGGGGCCTAGCTTTGACAGCACAACTCTTCTTT.

This clone appeared a few times. The TCRdb protein comes from a much larger clone and disagrees with this DNA's translation at residue 14, likely due to a read error; the protein given here is derived from the DNA. The chain combines TRDV2 with TRDJ3; 9 bases are shared with TRDD3. Germline-derived CDR1 and CDR2 are GEAIGNYY and EKD. The CDR3 sequence is 18 residues long. CDR3 nucleotide sequence: TGTGCCTGTGACGTACTGGGGGAGAGCTCCTGGGACACCCAACAGATGTTTTTC. Protein sequence: CACDVLGESSWDTQQMFF.

By frequency in the sample, this clone is large. The identical CDR3 is also encoded by other nucleotide sequences in the sample. CDR3 sequence reads: CACDTGYVSSWDTRQMFF. Written as DNA, the CDR3 is TGTGCCTGTGACACCGGGTACGTGAGCTCCTGGGACACCCGACAGATGTTTTTC. The chain is built from TRDV2 and TRDJ3; D is unresolved. Trimming took 0 bases from V and 0 from J, leaving 11 bases between them. The CDR3 extends over 18 amino acids. Germline V gives CDR1 GEAIGNYY, CDR2 EKD.

This clone occurred a few times. The TCRdb protein, from a much larger clone, departs from this DNA's translation at residue 11, likely by read error; the protein shown derives from the DNA. This rearrangement joins TRDV2 to TRDJ3; D is perhaps TRDD3 (5 bases). The CDR3 consists of 20 residues. Germline V lookup: CDR1 GEAIGNYY, CDR2 EKD. Deletions cut 0 bases from V and 0 bases from J, with 17 bases between. The CDR3 nucleotides read TGTGCCTGTGACACCTGGGGTCTTGGCTCAAACTCCTGGGACACCCGACAGATGTTTTTC. It codes for CACDTWGLGSNSWDTRQMFF.